This T cell receptor (beta chain) was sequenced for a study of blood T cell repertoires in COVID-19 (dated by TCRdb to 2018 to 2020). Study-wide context: Samples covering the acute and convalescent phases of COVID-19 were provided by collaborators in the United States, Italy and Spain. The material from the prospective study consisted of cDNA or gDNA derived from T cells, B-cell-depleted T cells, or PBMCs. The repertoires were released in a freely available public database meant as a resource for research on the immune response to SARS-CoV-2. Where available, HLA class I and class II types were taken from metadata supplied by the sample provider and were not determined by assay-based typing. Samples came from the ongoing ImmuneRACE study (first 160 participants) plus 1,254 subjects from 6 global collaborators. A de-identified subject ID, COVID-19 status, age in years and sex were almost always included in the sample metadata. The dataset comprised deeply sampled blood TCRbeta repertoires from subjects exposed to, actively infected with, or recovered from COVID-19.

Participants in the prospective study were aged 18 to 89 years, lived in 20 to 25 United States geographic areas, and enrolled through a virtual design. In the prospective study, participants were assigned to cohorts based on the clinical history participants reported in a screening survey and a study questionnaire. ImmuneRACE Cohort 3 recovered participants were defined by two consecutive negative NP/OP PCR tests, healthcare professional clearance, or symptom resolution. Mobile phlebotomists in the prospective study collected whole blood, serum and a nasopharyngeal or oropharyngeal swab from every participant. Over a roughly two-month period, participants in the prospective study had the option of providing additional blood draws and questionnaires. Before DNA extraction, blood samples from the prospective study were shipped at room temperature or frozen. Regarding this clone: Its antigen is currently not known. No much larger clone is present one base from it, and per-base qualities are unavailable.

The immunoSEQ Assay, a bias-controlled multiplex PCR, was used to amplify TCRbeta CDR3 regions from genomic DNA. The authors processed their data as follows. The number of nucleated cells in each sample was estimated by amplification of reference gene primers within the assay. To quantify the absolute abundance of each unique TCRbeta CDR3 rearrangement, sequence reads were collapsed and filtered. For each sample, productive Simpson clonality was calculated as the square root of Simpson's diversity index across productive rearrangements. In its TCRdb copy, this immuneACCESS table keeps in-frame sequences only and misses some clones. Where compared with another copy, unresolved V genes explain less than half of these, and the others have no known cause. The V and J calls and the clone size are those of that table, but D and trimming were determined from the DNA. This sample lists over 250,000 clones; approximately 89% were detected once. The ten largest make up more than 1.5% of the sample.

V is reduced by 4 bases and J by 3 bases, leaving a spacing of 7 bases between them. There are 13 amino acids in the CDR3, from cysteine to phenylalanine inclusive. CDR3 DNA is the only sequence kept; it has 39 bases, read in frame from the first base. CDR1 and CDR2 are drawn from the germline V gene: SGHAT, FQNNGV. Overall results and qualifications from the work: How much clinical and demographic metadata was included differed by source and by participant, and the metadata was provided uncurated.

This sequence uses TRBV11-2 and TRBJ1-5; no D gene call is confident. The sequenced sample consisted of PBMCs or T cells enriched from blood (not recorded which). The TCR originated in a woman aged 55-70 years who had recovered from COVID-19. CDR3 protein: CASSSKNNQPQHF. The nucleotide sequence is given as TGTGCCAGCAGCTCCAAAAACAATCAGCCCCAGCATTTT.